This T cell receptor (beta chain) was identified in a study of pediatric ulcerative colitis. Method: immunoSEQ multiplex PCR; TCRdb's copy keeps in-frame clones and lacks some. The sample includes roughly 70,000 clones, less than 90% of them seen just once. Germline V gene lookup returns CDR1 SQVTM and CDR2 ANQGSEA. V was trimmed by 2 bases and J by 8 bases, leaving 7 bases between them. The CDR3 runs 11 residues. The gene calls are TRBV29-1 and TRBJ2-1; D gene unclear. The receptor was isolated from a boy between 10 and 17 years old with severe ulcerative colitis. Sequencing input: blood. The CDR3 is CSVETLDEQFF. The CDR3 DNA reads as TGCAGCGTTGAAACCTTGGATGAGCAGTTCTTC.